The 26 T cell receptor beta chains listed next were all sequenced from one sample in a study of cytomegalovirus exposure and HLA in healthy donors. This PCR relied on a set of 60 Vbeta primers and 13 Jbeta primers. Here immunoSEQ multiplex PCR was the method, and the copy in TCRdb shows in-frame clones only, minus some. The sample contains about 98,000 clones, roughly four fifths of which appear only once. The sequencing input was PBMCs. The receptors come from a male donor in good health and CMV-seropositive.

CDR3 bases: TGTGCCAGCAGCTTCCGACAGGGTGGCTACACCTTC. It yields the protein CASSFRQGGYTF. This chain joins TRBV7-2 and TRBJ1-2; 7 nucleotides align to TRBD1. The CDR3 has 12 amino acids. Germline-derived CDR1 and CDR2 are SGHTA and FQGNSA. Trimming removed 3 bases from V and 7 bases from J; junction bases left unmatched: 2.

The chain joins TRBV5-1 to TRBJ1-3; 8 nucleotides line up with TRBD1. This CDR3 has 16 residues. Germline CDR1 SGHRS, CDR2 YFSETQ. V shed 2 bases and J 0 bases; nucleotides not matched to a gene: 4. This CDR3 is CASSFRGPYSGNTIYF. CDR3 nucleotides: TGCGCCAGCAGCTTCAGGGGGCCATACTCTGGAAACACCATATATTTT. The whole variable domain, filled in from reference TRBV5-1 and TRBJ1-3, reads KAGVTQTPRYLIKTRGQQVTLSCSPISGHRSVSWYQQTPGQGLQFLFEYFSETQRNKGNFPGRFSGRQFSNSRSEMNVSTLELGDSALYLCASSFRGPYSGNTIYFGEGSWLTVV.

J is TRBJ2-5 and V is TRBV27, with 16 bases identical to TRBD2. Germline V lookup: CDR1 MNHEY, CDR2 SMNVEV (reference sequence). V was pared by 4 bases and J by 3 bases, with 8 bases of the junction left unmatched. This CDR3 region has 18 residues. CDR3 region: CASSSGGLAGGPKETQYF. CDR3 DNA: TGTGCCAGCAGTTCAGGGGGACTAGCGGGAGGGCCGAAAGAGACCCAGTACTTC.

Worth noting for this clone: Other DNA sequences from this sample encode an identical CDR3 as well. V and J are TRBV27 and TRBJ2-2; 14 nucleotides match TRBD2. The V gene end was trimmed by 6 bases and the J gene end by 6 bases; junction bases not matched to a gene: 3. CDR3 length equals 15 residues. The V gene's germline CDR1 is MNHEY and CDR2 SMNVEV (reference sequence). CDR3 residues: CASSPGLAGAGELFF. The CDR3 bases are TGTGCCAGCAGCCCGGGACTAGCGGGAGCCGGGGAGCTGTTTTTT.

V gene TRBV2 combines with J gene TRBJ1-1; no definite D call. Per the germline V gene, CDR1 is SNHLY and CDR2 is FYNNEI. The CDR3 consists of 13 residues. Trimming pared 5 bases from V and 4 bases from J, leaving 11 bases between. The CDR3 reads CASSPQALTEAFF. CDR3 DNA sequence: TGTGCCAGCAGTCCGCAGGCCCTCACTGAAGCTTTCTTT.

The gene calls are TRBV28 and TRBJ2-7; 13 nucleotides line up with TRBD2. The better agreement between TRBJ2-1 and the DNA end casts doubt on the J call. This CDR3 has 15 amino acids. The V gene's germline CDR1 is MDHEN and CDR2 SYDVKM. The CDR3 DNA sequence: TGTGCCAGCAGTCCCGGGACTAGCGGGAAACGCGAGCAGTTCTTC. Protein sequence: CASSPGTSGKREQFF.

The chain has TRBV6-1 and TRBJ2-7, with 8 bases identical to TRBD2. V was clipped by 5 bases and J by 5 bases; unmatched bases: 5. The CDR3 covers 13 residues. Germline V lookup: CDR1 MNHNS, CDR2 SASEGT. CDR3 DNA: TGTGCCAGCAGTTCCAGCGGGAGAGACGAGCAGTACTTC. This sequence encodes CASSSSGRDEQYF.

The chain links TRBV2 to TRBJ2-7; D might be TRBD1 (5 bases). The CDR3 extends over 13 amino acids. Germline V gene lookup returns CDR1 SNHLY and CDR2 FYNNEI. V lost 6 bases and J lost 5, with 14 bases in between. The CDR3, as DNA: TGTGCCAGCAGCCCCCTGGGGCTTAACGAGCAGTACTTC. Protein: CASSPLGLNEQYF.

In its sample, this clone was seen a few times. The rearrangement uses TRBV7-2 and TRBJ2-1; 7 bases map to TRBD2. The ends lost 6 bases at V and 8 bases at J; junction bases unmatched: 10. The CDR3 loop spans 14 amino acids. CDR1 and CDR2 from the germline V gene are SGHTA and FQGNSA. The CDR3 bases are TGTGCCAGCAGGAATGGGCGGGAGCGGCATGAGCAGTTCTTC. It yields the protein CASRNGRERHEQFF.

This clone has just a few counts. The rearrangement links TRBV4-3 to TRBJ2-5; D remains unclear. The germline CDR1 and CDR2 sequences are LGHNA and YSLEER. The ends were cut back, 0 bases at V and 3 bases at J, with 8 bases in the middle. The CDR3 contains 14 residues. CDR3 sequence: CASSQDTNKETQYF. CDR3 DNA: TGCGCCAGCAGCCAAGATACTAACAAAGAGACCCAGTACTTC.

V is TRBV28 and J is TRBJ2-7; 10 bases align to TRBD1. The CDR3 length is 16 residues. The V gene end was trimmed by 6 bases and the J gene end by 0 bases; junction bases not matched to a gene: 8. Germline loops: CDR1 MDHEN, CDR2 SYDVKM. The CDR3 is CASRSSGTGVSYEQYF. CDR3 DNA sequence: TGTGCCAGCAGATCCTCCGGGACAGGGGTCTCCTACGAGCAGTACTTC.

This chain links TRBV21-1 with TRBJ2-1; the table's D call TRBD2 went unverified against the DNA. TRBV21-1 is deemed a pseudogene. The CDR3 is 18 amino acids. CDR3 residues: CASPRPSGEASPYNEQFF. In nucleotides, the CDR3 is TGTGCCAGCCCCCGCCCCTCGGGGGAAGCTAGCCCATACAATGAGCAGTTCTTC.

The V call is TRBV6-6, the J call TRBJ1-1; 8 bases map to TRBD1. V lost 7 bases and J lost 1; bases outside the gene matches: 8. The CDR3 contains 15 residues. Germline lookup yields CDR1 MNHNY and CDR2 SVGAGI (reference sequence). The CDR3 reads CASISPGGTNTEAFF. In DNA form, the CDR3 reads TGTGCCAGCATTTCTCCAGGGGGCACGAACACTGAAGCTTTCTTT.

This clone was detected a few times. V gene TRBV19 combines with J gene TRBJ2-3; 11 nucleotides line up with TRBD2. This CDR3 is 15 amino acids long. Germline V lookup: CDR1 LNHDA, CDR2 SQIVND (reference sequence). V was pared by 5 bases and J by 5 bases, with 6 bases of the junction left unmatched. CDR3 DNA: TGTGCCAGTAGTGTTAGCGGGAGGGATGGAGATACGCAGTATTTT. Translated: CASSVSGRDGDTQYF.

This clone occurred a few times. The V gene is TRBV9, the J gene TRBJ2-6, with D uncertain. The CDR3 loop spans 16 amino acids. V lost 3 bases, J lost 0 bases, and 10 bases lay in between. Per the germline V gene, CDR1 is SGDLS and CDR2 is YYNGEE. The DNA of the CDR3 is TGTGCCAGCAGCGGAGGAAGTGGCTCTGGGGCCAACGTCCTGACTTTC. Its translation: CASSGGSGSGANVLTF.

The V call is TRBV9, the J call TRBJ1-6, with D maybe TRBD1 (5 bases). The CDR3 has 14 residues. V dropped 0 bases and J dropped 6 bases, with 7 bases sitting between them. Germline assignment: CDR1 SGDLS and CDR2 YYNGEE. The CDR3 here is CASSVGQPNSPLHF. The DNA for the CDR3 is TGTGCCAGCAGCGTAGGACAGCCTAATTCACCCCTCCACTTT. The entire variable domain, with the rest obtained from reference TRBV9 and TRBJ1-6, is as follows: DSGVTQTPKHLITATGQRVTLRCSPRSGDLSVYWYQQSLDQGLQFLIQYYNGEERAKGNILERFSAQQFPDLHSELNLSSLELGDSALYFCASSVGQPNSPLHFGNGTRLTVT.

The rearrangement uses TRBV29-1 and TRBJ1-5, with D perhaps TRBD1 (5 bases). The germline V and J ends were trimmed by 6 bases and 2 bases, with 17 bases remaining between them. There are 15 residues in the CDR3. Germline assignment: CDR1 SQVTM and CDR2 ANQGSEA. The CDR3 region has the DNA TGCAGCGTCTCCTGGGGGGGATTAGGCAATCAGCCCCAGCATTTT. Amino acids: CSVSWGGLGNQPQHF.

J is TRBJ2-2 and V is TRBV15, with D possibly matching TRBD1 (5 bases). Germline lookup yields CDR1 LNHNV and CDR2 YYDKDF (reference sequence). Trimming removed 3 bases at V and 1 base at J, with 9 bases between. CDR3 length: 15 residues. The CDR3 sequence: CATSRKTVNTGELFF. CDR3 DNA sequence: TGTGCCACCAGCAGGAAGACAGTGAACACCGGGGAGCTGTTTTTT.

V usage is TRBV28 and J usage is TRBJ2-7; unclear D gene. V was shortened by 6 bases and J by 3 bases, with 21 bases between the two germline ends. The CDR3 sequence is 16 residues long. Germline CDR1 is MDHEN and CDR2 is SYDVKM. CDR3 residues: CASSPNPRRRYYEQYF. In nucleotides, the CDR3 is TGTGCCAGCAGCCCCAACCCCCGGCGGCGGTACTACGAGCAGTACTTC.

This clone was counted only a few times. The chain uses TRBV29-1 and TRBJ1-5; no clear D gene. Germline V gene data show CDR1 as SQVTM and CDR2 as ANQGSEA. V dropped 4 bases and J dropped 0 bases, with 10 bases sitting between them. The CDR3 covers 14 residues. The CDR3, as DNA: TGCAGCGTTGTAGAGACAAATAGCAATCAGCCCCAGCATTTT. It yields the protein CSVVETNSNQPQHF.

This clone was seen only once. This chain uses TRBV4-3 with TRBJ2-3, with D unresolved. This CDR3 has 13 amino acids. The germline V gene has CDR1 LGHNA and CDR2 YSLEER. Trimming left V 4 bases short and J 4 bases short, with 9 bases between. CDR3 protein: CASSPGRSDTQYF. CDR3 bases: TGCGCCAGCAGCCCCGGTCGGTCAGATACGCAGTATTTT.

This chain's CDR3 is CATKPPRGLGTEAFF. CDR3 DNA: TGCGCCACCAAACCCCCCAGGGGACTAGGCACTGAAGCTTTCTTT. V usage is TRBV10-2 and J usage is TRBJ1-1; D might be TRBD1 (6 bases). The CDR3 is 15 amino acids. V was pared by 10 bases and J by 4 bases, with 22 bases between. CDR1 is WSHSY, CDR2 SAAADI, per germline.

This clone was found a few times. CDR3 nucleotides: TGTGCCAGTAGTCCAGGGGGGTTCCAAGAGACCCAGTACTTC. Protein sequence: CASSPGGFQETQYF. The rearrangement joins TRBV19 to TRBJ2-5; D may be TRBD1 (7 bases). Deletions cut 5 bases from V and 1 base from J, with 11 bases between. From germline, CDR1 is LNHDA and CDR2 SQIVND (reference sequence). This CDR3 region has 14 residues.

The J gene is TRBJ1-1, the V gene TRBV5-8, with unresolved D. The CDR3 loop spans 12 amino acids. Trimming took 0 bases from V and 7 from J, leaving 7 bases between them. Per germline, CDR1 SGHTS and CDR2 YDEGEE. The CDR3, as DNA: TGTGCCAGCAGCTTGGTGGCAGTTGAAGCTTTCTTT. This encodes CASSLVAVEAFF.

The chain carries TRBV27 and TRBJ1-2; maybe TRBD1 (5 bases). The CDR3 is 16 amino acids. The germline V and J ends were trimmed by 1 base and 6 bases, with 18 bases remaining between them. Per the germline V gene, CDR1 is MNHEY and CDR2 is SMNVEV (reference sequence). The CDR3: CASSLYPRGLVHGYTF. The CDR3 nucleotides read TGTGCCAGCAGTTTATACCCCCGGGGACTTGTGCATGGCTACACCTTC.

The genes are TRBV7-2 and TRBJ1-1, with D possibly matching TRBD1 (5 bases). CDR3 length: 14 residues. Germline-derived CDR1 and CDR2 are SGHTA and FQGNSA. Trimming removed 5 bases from V and 0 bases from J, with 10 bases in between. The CDR3 region is CASSAQGLNTEAFF. DNA for the CDR3: TGTGCCAGCAGCGCGCAGGGTTTGAACACTGAAGCTTTCTTT.